The source of this TCR beta chain is a study of cytomegalovirus exposure and HLA in healthy donors. Study-wide results and caveats: Information on immune exposure was restricted to one variable (CMV serostatus). Per a later analysis, 15,000 to 20,000 TCR beta sequences showed association with HLA alleles at 0.05 false discovery rate. The authors listed 150 to 200 TCR beta chains as cytomegalovirus-associated.

Details on this clone: Antigen: not known.

With 60 Vbeta and 13 Jbeta primers, the PCR was carried out. Here immunoSEQ multiplex PCR was the method, and the copy in TCRdb shows in-frame clones only, minus some. The data show under 200,000 clones, about 76% seen once. The ends were cut back, 2 bases at V and 4 bases at J, with 17 bases in the middle. The CDR3 has 16 amino acids. CDR1 and CDR2 (germline): MNHNY, SVGAGI (reference sequence). Sequenced input: PBMCs. The sequence was collected from a woman in her thirties or forties in good health and CMV-seropositive. V is TRBV6-6 and J is TRBJ1-2; D not certain. This CDR3 is CASSYSAGLEAYGYTF. CDR3 DNA sequence: TGTGCCAGCAGTTACAGCGCCGGGTTGGAAGCCTATGGCTACACCTTC.